This T cell receptor delta chain comes out of a study of Vδ1+ human thymocytes. Regarding the study as a whole: Highly polyclonal TRG and TRD repertoires with Gaussian CDR3 length distributions appeared in thymus.

The V end was cut by 6 bases, the J end by 0 bases, with 20 bases between. Germline V CDR1 and CDR2: TSWWSYY, QGS. The CDR3 has 17 amino acids. Extracted RNA was reverse transcribed into cDNA. CDR3 amplicons came from multiplex PCR with pooled V-gene forward and constant-region reverse primers. TCRdb reran clone calling via CATT on the multiplex PCR reads. Here the sample spans more than 45,000 delta-chain clones, approximately 15% being singletons. Note on this clone: The antigen is not known.

The rearrangement uses TRDV1 and TRDJ1; D is unresolved. This sequence originates from a girl less than two years old who had congenital heart surgery. The sequencing sample was made of Vdelta1+ gamma-delta thymocytes from the thymus. Subset denoted: FACS-sorted CD3+ TCRalphabeta- TCRVdelta1+ TCRVdelta2- thymocytes. The CDR3 region is CALGGFSQGEYTDKLIF. CDR3 DNA: TGTGCTCTTGGCGGGTTTTCCCAGGGAGAGTACACCGATAAACTCATCTTT.